The present T cell receptor beta chain was sequenced within a study of cytomegalovirus exposure and HLA in healthy donors. PCR primers comprised 60 Vbeta and 13 Jbeta primers. The protocol was immunoSEQ multiplex PCR, while the TCRdb copy is restricted to in-frame clones and leaves out a portion. The table lists around 140,000 clones, around nine tenths of them singletons. This CDR3 has 16 amino acids. After removal of 2 bases from V and 3 bases from J, the junction contained 6 bases not matched to a gene. From germline, CDR1 is MNHEY and CDR2 SMNVEV (reference sequence). What was sequenced was PBMCs. The rearrangement joins TRBV27 to TRBJ2-1; 8 bases are a match to TRBD2. The receptor's source is a woman in her 30s in good health and CMV-seronegative. This chain's CDR3 is CASSLEPLAGYNEQFF. Here the CDR3 DNA reads TGTGCCAGCAGTTTAGAGCCCCTAGCGGGCTACAATGAGCAGTTCTTC.